A single T cell receptor (beta chain) is shown here with its context. Unmatched junction bases numbered 5, after V lost 7 bases and J lost 2 bases. Looked up from germline, CDR1 is LNHDA and CDR2 is SQIVND (reference sequence). CDR3 length: 14 amino acids. Sequencing used immunoSEQ multiplex PCR; TCRdb keeps in-frame clones, though not all of them. The sample carries roughly 220,000 clones, around 81% recorded once. This sample was taken from a study of blood T cell repertoires in COVID-19. V usage is TRBV19 and J usage is TRBJ1-1; 9 bases are shared with TRBD1. Input material: peripheral blood. The source of this sequence is a woman aged 60 to 75 with acute or convalescent COVID-19. The CDR3 reads CASKTDRGNTEAFF. The CDR3, as DNA: TGTGCCAGTAAAACGGACAGGGGTAACACTGAAGCTTTCTTT. Based on the CDR3 plus reference TRBV19 and TRBJ1-1, the full variable domain is DGGITQSPKYLFRKEGQNVTLSCEQNLNHDAMYWYRQDPGQGLRLIYYSQIVNDFQKGDIAEGYSVSREKKESFPLTVTSAQKNPTAFYLCASKTDRGNTEAFFGQGTRLTVV.